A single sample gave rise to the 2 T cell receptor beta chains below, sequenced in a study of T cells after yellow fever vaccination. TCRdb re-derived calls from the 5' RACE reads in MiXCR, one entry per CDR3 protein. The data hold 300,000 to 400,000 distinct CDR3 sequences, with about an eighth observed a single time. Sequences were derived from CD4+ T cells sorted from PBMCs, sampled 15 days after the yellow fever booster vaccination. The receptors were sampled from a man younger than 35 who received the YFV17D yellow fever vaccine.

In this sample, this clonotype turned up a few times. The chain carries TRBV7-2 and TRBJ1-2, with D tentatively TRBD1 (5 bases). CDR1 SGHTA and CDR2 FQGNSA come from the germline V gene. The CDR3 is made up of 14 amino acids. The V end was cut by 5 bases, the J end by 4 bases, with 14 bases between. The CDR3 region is CASSPQDNSYGYTF. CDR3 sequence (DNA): TGTGCCAGCAGCCCACAGGACAACAGCTATGGCTACACCTTC.

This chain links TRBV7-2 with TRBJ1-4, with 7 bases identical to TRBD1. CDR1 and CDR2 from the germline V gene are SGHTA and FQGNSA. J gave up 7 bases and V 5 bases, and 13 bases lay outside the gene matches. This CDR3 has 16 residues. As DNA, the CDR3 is TGTGCCAGCAGCCAGGGGGGGTCCGGGGGTATTGAAAAACTGTTTTTT. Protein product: CASSQGGSGGIEKLFF.